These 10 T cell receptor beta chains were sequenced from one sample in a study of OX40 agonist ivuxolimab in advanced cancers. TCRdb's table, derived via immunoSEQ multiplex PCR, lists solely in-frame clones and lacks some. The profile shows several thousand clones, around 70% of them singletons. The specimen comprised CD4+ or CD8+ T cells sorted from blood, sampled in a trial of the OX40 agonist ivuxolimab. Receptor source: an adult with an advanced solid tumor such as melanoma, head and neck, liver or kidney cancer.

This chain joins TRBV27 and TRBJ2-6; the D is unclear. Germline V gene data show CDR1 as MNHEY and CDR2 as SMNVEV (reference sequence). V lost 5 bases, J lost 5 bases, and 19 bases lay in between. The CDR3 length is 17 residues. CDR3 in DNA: TGTGCCAGCAGTGAGCCGTCGCTACAAAGTCGGGCCAACGTCCTGACTTTC. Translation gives CASSEPSLQSRANVLTF.

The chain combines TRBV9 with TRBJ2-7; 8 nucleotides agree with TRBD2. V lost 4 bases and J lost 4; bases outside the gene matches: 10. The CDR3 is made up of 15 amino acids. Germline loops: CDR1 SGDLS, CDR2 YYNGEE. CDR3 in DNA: TGTGCCAGCAGCCCGCAGGCGGGGGGCTGGTACGAGCAGTACTTC. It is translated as CASSPQAGGWYEQYF.

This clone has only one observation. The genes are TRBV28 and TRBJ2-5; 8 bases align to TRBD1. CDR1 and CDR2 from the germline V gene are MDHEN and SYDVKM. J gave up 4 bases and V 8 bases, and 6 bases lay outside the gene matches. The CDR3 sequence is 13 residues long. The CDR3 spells CASRQGAGETQYF. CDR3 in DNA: TGTGCCAGCCGGCAGGGGGCGGGAGAGACCCAGTACTTC.

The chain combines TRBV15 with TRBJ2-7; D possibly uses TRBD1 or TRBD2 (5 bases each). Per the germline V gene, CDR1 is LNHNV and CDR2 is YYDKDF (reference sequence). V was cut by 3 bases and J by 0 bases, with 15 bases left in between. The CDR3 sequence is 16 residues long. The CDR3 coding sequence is TGTGCCACCAGCAGGGACGGGACCGTAGGCTCCTACGAGCAGTACTTC. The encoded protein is CATSRDGTVGSYEQYF.

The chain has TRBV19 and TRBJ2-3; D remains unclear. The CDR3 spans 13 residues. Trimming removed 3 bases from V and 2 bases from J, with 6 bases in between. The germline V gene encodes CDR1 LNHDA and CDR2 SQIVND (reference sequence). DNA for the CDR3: TGTGCCAGTAGTATCGGTCACACAGATACGCAGTATTTT. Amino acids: CASSIGHTDTQYF.

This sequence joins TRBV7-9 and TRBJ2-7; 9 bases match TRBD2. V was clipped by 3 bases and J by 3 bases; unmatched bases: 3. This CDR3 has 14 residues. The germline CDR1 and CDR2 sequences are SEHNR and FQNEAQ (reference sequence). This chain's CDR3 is CASSFSGRSYEQYF. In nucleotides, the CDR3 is TGTGCCAGCAGCTTTAGCGGGAGAAGCTACGAGCAGTACTTC.

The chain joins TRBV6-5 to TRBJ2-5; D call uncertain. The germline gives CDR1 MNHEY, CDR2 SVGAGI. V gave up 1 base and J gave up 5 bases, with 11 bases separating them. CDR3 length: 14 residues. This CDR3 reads CASSYLLSLETQYF. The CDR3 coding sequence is TGTGCCAGCAGTTACTTGCTGTCCTTGGAGACCCAGTACTTC.

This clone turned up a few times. The CDR3 loop reads CASSSPGLATGELFF. CDR3 DNA: TGTGCCAGCAGTTCTCCGGGACTAGCGACCGGGGAGCTGTTTTTT. The rearrangement joins TRBV27 to TRBJ2-2; 10 nucleotides align to TRBD2. The CDR3 totals 15 residues. V gave up 4 bases and J gave up 5 bases; unmatched junction bases: 4. Germline CDR1 reads MNHEY; CDR2 reads SMNVEV (reference sequence).

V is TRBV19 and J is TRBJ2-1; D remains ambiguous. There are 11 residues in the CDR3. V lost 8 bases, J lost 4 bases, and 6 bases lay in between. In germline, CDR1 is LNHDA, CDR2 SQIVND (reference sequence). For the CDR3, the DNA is TGTGCCAGTCGGCAATACAATGAGCAGTTCTTC. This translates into CASRQYNEQFF.

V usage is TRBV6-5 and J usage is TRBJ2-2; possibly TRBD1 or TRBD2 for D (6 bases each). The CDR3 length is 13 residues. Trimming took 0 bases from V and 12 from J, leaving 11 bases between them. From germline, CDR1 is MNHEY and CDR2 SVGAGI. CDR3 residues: CASSYSGGGKLFF. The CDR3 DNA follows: TGTGCCAGCAGTTACTCCGGAGGGGGGAAGCTGTTTTTT.